This T cell receptor (beta chain) was sequenced during a study of identical twins' blood T cells. Study-wide points: Each donor's most abundant TCRbeta clonotypes shared more CDR3 sequences with her twin than unrelated donors.

The CDR3 runs 14 residues. CDR1 and CDR2 from the germline V gene are SGHAT and FQDESV (reference sequence). As concerns this clonotype: Its cognate antigen is unknown. The junction departs from the called germline gene at one end, perhaps through a read error.

TCRdb re-called the 5' RACE reads with MiXCR, one entry per CDR3 protein. The table has fewer than 450,000 distinct CDR3 sequences, 25% to 35% seen once. The chain recombines TRBV11-1 with TRBJ1-2; a weak D match, TRBD1 (5 bases). This TCR derives from a woman between 18 and 49 years old in good health. Sequenced input: PBMCs. DNA for the CDR3: TGTGCCAACAGCTGCCCGACAGCTAACTATGGCTACACCTTC. Its translation: CANSCPTANYGYTF.